The rows below give T cell receptor beta chains drawn from one sample of a study of OX40 agonist ivuxolimab in advanced cancers. Method: immunoSEQ multiplex PCR; TCRdb's copy keeps in-frame clones and lacks some. The sample lists fewer than 90,000 clones; roughly 84% were seen once. Sample: CD4+ or CD8+ T cells sorted from blood, taken in a trial of the OX40 agonist ivuxolimab. All receptors come from an adult with an advanced solid tumor such as melanoma, head and neck, liver or kidney cancer. CDR3s leave out the opening cysteine and the closing phenylalanine or tryptophan. The order of the fields is J gene, V gene, CDR3 protein.

j_call: TRBJ1-6; v_call: TRBV5-1; cdr3_aa: ASSSTGGLLNSPLH
j_call: TRBJ1-2; v_call: TRBV19; cdr3_aa: ASSGARGGYT
j_call: TRBJ1-5; v_call: TRBV27; cdr3_aa: ASRGRNQPQH
j_call: TRBJ1-3; v_call: TRBV6-5; cdr3_aa: ASSLTRGSGNTIY
j_call: TRBJ1-1; v_call: TRBV5-1; cdr3_aa: ASSLGERYTEAF
j_call: TRBJ2-2; v_call: TRBV4-1; cdr3_aa: ASSLSLNTGELF
j_call: TRBJ2-3; v_call: TRBV18; cdr3_aa: ASSKGFSTDTQY
j_call: TRBJ1-2; v_call: TRBV7-2; cdr3_aa: ASTLGVGGGYT
j_call: TRBJ1-2; v_call: TRBV2; cdr3_aa: ASDGTAQYGYT
j_call: TRBJ2-3; v_call: TRBV20-1; cdr3_aa: SALTGDTQY
j_call: TRBJ1-3; v_call: TRBV6-1; cdr3_aa: ASSGGQLSGNTIY
j_call: TRBJ2-5; v_call: TRBV2; cdr3_aa: ASPWGAPWALFQETQY
j_call: TRBJ2-7; v_call: TRBV12-5; cdr3_aa: ASGLQPAYEQY
j_call: TRBJ1-2; v_call: TRBV11-2; cdr3_aa: ASTSLRVSHGYT
j_call: TRBJ1-3; v_call: TRBV6-5; cdr3_aa: ASRRGGTSGNTIY
j_call: TRBJ1-2; v_call: TRBV7-9; cdr3_aa: ASSLAGVNYGYT
j_call: TRBJ1-2; v_call: TRBV5-3; cdr3_aa: ARSRGQVRNYGYT
j_call: TRBJ2-7; v_call: TRBV28; cdr3_aa: ASSFPRRGDEQY
j_call: TRBJ2-1; v_call: TRBV18; cdr3_aa: ASSPPSKNEQF
j_call: TRBJ2-7; v_call: TRBV6-5; cdr3_aa: ASSYSGTGTYEQY
j_call: TRBJ1-5; v_call: TRBV15; cdr3_aa: ATSSTRNGQPQH
j_call: TRBJ2-3; v_call: TRBV4-2; cdr3_aa: ASSQELGQGGTDTQY
j_call: TRBJ2-5; v_call: TRBV2; cdr3_aa: ASSMGLARETQY
j_call: TRBJ1-2; v_call: TRBV7-8; cdr3_aa: ASSPNGPLEGYT
j_call: TRBJ2-2; v_call: TRBV7-3; cdr3_aa: ASSPTWGVGELF
j_call: TRBJ1-1; v_call: TRBV7-2; cdr3_aa: ASSPGGDTEAF
j_call: TRBJ1-1; v_call: TRBV7-6; cdr3_aa: ASSRTPGWGEAF